The next 20 T cell receptor beta chains were all read from a single sample in a study of T cells in localized non-small cell lung cancer. Assay used: immunoSEQ multiplex PCR; TCRdb lists only in-frame clones, some missing. The sample has 1,500 to 2,000 clones, about 25% seen once. The sample here was normal lung tissue next to the tumor, taken before any cancer treatment. These receptors were taken from a male donor older than 55 with stage II squamous cell lung carcinoma.

Sample share makes this clone large. The chain uses TRBV11-3 and TRBJ1-2, with no clear D. The CDR3 consists of 16 residues. Deletions cut 5 bases from V and 4 bases from J, with 20 bases between. Germline-derived CDR1 and CDR2 are SGHNT and YENEEA. The CDR3 spells CASSPDSGSMRYGYTF. The CDR3 DNA sequence: TGTGCCAGCAGCCCGGACTCGGGGTCTATGCGCTATGGCTACACCTTC.

The V call is TRBV19, the J call TRBJ2-7, with D possibly being TRBD1 (5 bases). Trimming stripped 2 bases from V and 1 base from J, with 6 bases between. The CDR3 contains 13 residues. Germline V lookup: CDR1 LNHDA, CDR2 SQIVND (reference sequence). In DNA, the CDR3 is TGTGCCAGTAGTATACCAGGGTCCTACGAGCAGTACTTC. Protein product: CASSIPGSYEQYF.

The rearrangement joins TRBV19 to TRBJ1-6; the D is unclear. Trimming pared 5 bases from V and 9 bases from J, leaving 14 bases between. Germline V gene data show CDR1 as LNHDA and CDR2 as SQIVND (reference sequence). The CDR3 spans 14 residues. The CDR3 DNA sequence: TGTGCCAGTAGTGAGCCCTCTTATGCTTCACCCCTCCACTTT. Translating gives CASSEPSYASPLHF.

CDR3 coding DNA: TGTGCCAGCAGCGTAGTACCCCTTGGTCGGGGGGGCACAGATACGCAGTATTTT. It encodes CASSVVPLGRGGTDTQYF. The gene calls are TRBV9 and TRBJ2-3; 7 bases align to TRBD2. V was clipped by 0 bases and J by 1 base; unmatched bases: 11. CDR1 is SGDLS, CDR2 YYNGEE, per germline. This CDR3 comprises 18 residues.

The gene calls are TRBV4-1 and TRBJ1-6; D uncertain. The V end was cut by 3 bases, the J end by 0 bases, with 12 bases between. The CDR3 has 17 residues. CDR1 is MGHRA, CDR2 YSYEKL, per germline. CDR3 protein: CASSHHATSSYNSPLHF. The CDR3 nucleotides read TGCGCCAGCAGCCATCATGCTACCAGCTCCTATAATTCACCCCTCCACTTT.

This clone is medium-sized by share. The chain employs TRBV11-3 and TRBJ1-2; 7 bases line up with TRBD1. Trimming cost V 5 bases and J 0 bases; bases outside gene matches: 12. Per the germline V gene, CDR1 is SGHNT and CDR2 is YENEEA. This CDR3 region has 17 residues. In nucleotides, the CDR3 is TGTGCCAGCAGCGAGGGGGCGGGACAGCATACTAACTATGGCTACACCTTC. It specifies CASSEGAGQHTNYGYTF.

The chain combines TRBV11-3 with TRBJ2-1, with D perhaps assigned TRBD1 or TRBD2 (5 bases each). The CDR3 is 15 residues long. From germline, CDR1 is SGHNT and CDR2 YENEEA. Trimming removed 3 bases from V and 4 bases from J, with 13 bases in between. CDR3 DNA: TGTGCCAGCAGCTTTAGAGGGGCTAGTTACAATGAGCAGTTCTTC. This gives the protein CASSFRGASYNEQFF.

This clone qualifies as large. V and J are TRBV2 and TRBJ2-1; a possible D gene is TRBD2 (7 bases). The CDR3 contains 16 residues. Trimming shortened V by 3 bases and J by 9 bases, and 21 bases separated the two germline ends. The germline CDR1 and CDR2 sequences are SNHLY and FYNNEI. The CDR3 DNA reads as TGTGCCAGCAGTGAGGGATGGGGGGGCCCTCTAGGTGAGCAGTTCTTC. Translating gives CASSEGWGGPLGEQFF.

This clone was seen only a few times. V usage is TRBV19 and J usage is TRBJ1-4; D is uncertain. The CDR3 is 15 residues long. Germline V gene lookup returns CDR1 LNHDA and CDR2 SQIVND (reference sequence). Trimming stripped 3 bases from V and 5 bases from J, with 13 bases between. Written as DNA, the CDR3 is TGTGCCAGTAGTATCCGGGCCGAGGAGAATGAAAAACTGTTTTTT. This encodes CASSIRAEENEKLFF.

The DNA of the CDR3 is TGTGCCAGCAGTGAAGAGCCAGGGTGGAGAAGAAGCTCCTACGAGCAGTACTTC. Encoded protein: CASSEEPGWRRSSYEQYF. The rearrangement uses TRBV6-1 and TRBJ2-7; a possible D gene is TRBD1 (5 bases). The CDR3 loop spans 18 amino acids. Germline values: CDR1 MNHNS, CDR2 SASEGT. V was trimmed by 1 base and J by 0 bases, leaving 19 bases between them.

This clone was seen only a few times. The chain carries TRBV9 and TRBJ2-1, with D possibly being TRBD2 (5 bases). This CDR3 has 14 residues. V lost 2 bases to trimming and J lost 7 bases, with 13 bases between them. Germline lookup yields CDR1 SGDLS and CDR2 YYNGEE. The CDR3 bases are TGTGCCAGCAGCGTTGAAGAGGGAAGAAATGAGCAGTTCTTC. It codes for CASSVEEGRNEQFF.

This clone was seen more than once but under ten times. The chain is built from TRBV11-3 and TRBJ1-6, with D possibly matching TRBD1 (6 bases). Per the germline V gene, CDR1 is SGHNT and CDR2 is YENEEA. With 1 base removed from V and 5 bases from J, the gap between germline ends came to 9 bases. The CDR3 is 15 residues long. The chain's CDR3 is CASSLVQGDNSPLHF. DNA for the CDR3: TGTGCCAGCAGCTTAGTACAGGGTGATAATTCACCCCTCCACTTT.

This clone was counted between two and nine times. The chain employs TRBV6-8 and TRBJ1-4; D call uncertain. V lost 5 bases to trimming and J lost 5 bases, with 24 bases between them. The CDR3 has 18 amino acids. Germline V gives CDR1 MNHGY, CDR2 SAAAGT. Here the CDR3 reads CASSDCPSLLVDNEKLFF. The CDR3 coding sequence is TGTGCCAGCAGTGACTGTCCAAGTCTCCTAGTCGACAATGAAAAACTGTTTTTT.

This clone has a handful of counts. The V gene is TRBV1, the J gene TRBJ2-5; TRBD2, the table's D call, lacks a check against the DNA. TRBV1 is marked as a pseudogene. The CDR3 covers 14 residues. CDR3 loop: CASSRGGDQETQYF. The CDR3 DNA sequence: TGCGCCAGCAGCCGGGGGGGAGACCAAGAGACCCAGTACTTC.

The rearrangement uses TRBV6-8 and TRBJ2-2; 8 bases are shared with TRBD1. CDR3 size: 15 residues. Trimming cost V 7 bases and J 2 bases; bases outside gene matches: 6. The germline V gene encodes CDR1 MNHGY and CDR2 SAAAGT. The CDR3 nucleotides are TGTGCCAGCACCAACAGGGGGACTAACACCGGGGAGCTGTTTTTT. Encoded protein: CASTNRGTNTGELFF.

This chain uses TRBV6-8 with TRBJ2-7; possibly TRBD2 for D (7 bases). Trimming shortened V by 1 base and J by 6 bases, and 16 bases separated the two germline ends. This CDR3 comprises 15 residues. The V gene's germline CDR1 is MNHGY and CDR2 SAAAGT. CDR3 bases: TGTGCCAGCAGTTACTTGGAGGGGGGGCCAGCCGAGCAGTACTTC. Its protein is CASSYLEGGPAEQYF.

By proportion, this clone is large. The chain combines TRBV15 with TRBJ2-3; a possible D gene is TRBD1 (6 bases). V was clipped by 8 bases and J by 5 bases, with 17 bases between them. The V gene's germline CDR1 is LNHNV and CDR2 YYDKDF (reference sequence). This CDR3 contains 14 residues. CDR3 DNA: TGTGCCACCTCCCCAGGACAGCAGGGAGATACGCAGTATTTT. Translation: CATSPGQQGDTQYF.

This clone is termed medium-sized. This chain uses TRBV11-3 with TRBJ1-5; tentatively, D is TRBD1 (5 bases). From germline, CDR1 is SGHNT and CDR2 YENEEA. Trimming left V 6 bases short and J 0 bases short, with 12 bases between. CDR3 length: 15 residues. Written as DNA, the CDR3 is TGTGCCAGCAGTTCAGACAGAATTAGCAATCAGCCCCAGCATTTT. Encoded protein: CASSSDRISNQPQHF.

The chain has TRBV28 and TRBJ1-5; 9 bases match TRBD1. Germline V gene sequence: CDR1 MDHEN, CDR2 SYDVKM. Trimming took 10 bases from V and 1 from J; bases not matched to a gene: 8. The CDR3 runs to 15 residues. CDR3 loop: CATLTGGVSNQPQHF. The CDR3 DNA sequence: TGTGCCACCCTGACAGGGGGGGTGAGCAATCAGCCCCAGCATTTT.

The chain joins TRBV2 to TRBJ1-1; D is ambiguous. V was shortened by 6 bases and J by 2 bases, with 10 bases between the two germline ends. This CDR3 is 13 amino acids long. CDR1 and CDR2 (germline): SNHLY, FYNNEI. CDR3 sequence: CASSPQRNTEAFF. DNA for the CDR3: TGTGCCAGCAGCCCACAGAGAAACACTGAAGCTTTCTTT.